The 26 T cell receptor beta chains presented below share a single source sample, sequenced in a study of STAT5B mutations in CD4+ large granular lymphocyte leukemia. This table comes from immunoSEQ multiplex PCR, and its TCRdb copy is limited to in-frame clones, with some not included. This table holds about 35,000 clones, 55% to 80% found once. Sequenced: CD4+ T cells from blood buffy coats. All receptors come from a human donor in good health.

The chain combines TRBV5-6 with TRBJ2-7; TRBD1 might be the D (6 bases). V lost 3 bases to trimming and J lost 4 bases, with 8 bases between them. Germline-derived CDR1 and CDR2 are SGHDT and YYEEEE. The CDR3 is 12 amino acids. CDR3 sequence reads: CASSYGQYEQYF. The DNA for the CDR3 is TGTGCCAGCAGCTACGGACAGTACGAGCAGTACTTC.

This clone was observed a single time. V gene TRBV6-1 combines with J gene TRBJ2-2; 10 nucleotides agree with TRBD1. Looked up from germline, CDR1 is MNHNS and CDR2 is SASEGT. This CDR3 is built from 16 residues. Trimming removed 3 bases from V and 4 bases from J; junction bases left unmatched: 5. The CDR3 spells CASSETGGAGTGELFF. The CDR3, as DNA: TGTGCCAGCAGTGAGACAGGGGGCGCGGGCACCGGGGAGCTGTTTTTT.

A single count supports this clone. The chain uses TRBV5-6 and TRBJ1-2; D remains ambiguous. V lost 3 bases, J lost 2 bases, and 11 bases lay in between. Looked up from germline, CDR1 is SGHDT and CDR2 is YYEEEE. The length of the CDR3 is 14 residues. CDR3 sequence reads: CASSSTDRNYGYTF. CDR3 in DNA: TGTGCCAGCAGCTCAACCGACCGAAACTATGGCTACACCTTC. The entire variable domain, with the rest obtained from reference TRBV5-6 and TRBJ1-2, is as follows: DAGVTQSPTHLIKTRGQQVTLRCSPKSGHDTVSWYQQALGQGPQFIFQYYEEEERQRGNFPDRFSGHQFPNYSSELNVNALLLGDSALYLCASSSTDRNYGYTFGSGTRLTVV.

The rearrangement links TRBV18 to TRBJ2-3, with 8 bases fitting TRBD1. Germline assignment: CDR1 KGHSH and CDR2 LQKENI. The CDR3 runs to 17 residues. Trimming cost V 0 bases and J 2 bases; bases outside gene matches: 7. The CDR3 is CASSPPPGQDYTDTQYF. CDR3 nucleotides: TGTGCCAGCTCACCACCCCCGGGACAGGACTACACAGATACGCAGTATTTT.

V usage is TRBV11-3 and J usage is TRBJ1-1, with D tentatively TRBD1 (6 bases). This CDR3 has 15 residues. V was shortened by 5 bases and J by 0 bases, with 13 bases between the two germline ends. Per germline, CDR1 SGHNT and CDR2 YENEEA. The CDR3 nucleotides read TGTGCCAGCAGCCCCGAAGGGGGGATGAACACTGAAGCTTTCTTT. Translated, it gives CASSPEGGMNTEAFF.

This clone came up once. This chain uses TRBV7-9 with TRBJ2-1, with D possibly TRBD2 on 6 matching bases. V lost 1 base, J lost 0 bases, and 19 bases lay in between. The germline V gene has CDR1 SEHNR and CDR2 FQNEAQ (reference sequence). This CDR3 is built from 19 residues. The CDR3 loop reads CASSLGYFGGKSSYNEQFF. CDR3 nucleotides: TGTGCCAGCAGCTTAGGCTATTTCGGGGGAAAGAGCTCCTACAATGAGCAGTTCTTC. The whole variable domain, filled in from reference TRBV7-9 and TRBJ2-1, reads DTGVSQNPRHKITKRGQNVTFRCDPISEHNRLYWYRQTLGQGPEFLTYFQNEAQLEKSRLLSDRFSAERPKGSFSTLEIQRTEQGDSAMYLCASSLGYFGGKSSYNEQFFGPGTRLTVL.

V gene TRBV19 combines with J gene TRBJ1-2, with D uncertain. V gave up 5 bases and J gave up 1 base, with 8 bases separating them. CDR1 is LNHDA and CDR2 is SQIVND in the germline V gene (reference sequence). There are 13 residues in the CDR3. CDR3 region: CASSWGGNYGYTF. The CDR3 DNA is TGTGCCAGTAGTTGGGGAGGTAACTATGGCTACACCTTC.

This sequence joins TRBV9 and TRBJ2-1; the match to TRBD2 covers 8 bases. The CDR3 runs 15 residues. V gave up 6 bases and J gave up 7 bases; unmatched junction bases: 12. Looked up from germline, CDR1 is SGDLS and CDR2 is YYNGEE. CDR3 loop: CASTASDSGVNEQFF. The CDR3 nucleotides are TGTGCCAGCACCGCTAGTGATAGCGGGGTTAATGAGCAGTTCTTC.

The chain is built from TRBV29-1 and TRBJ1-5; 7 bases match TRBD1. Germline V gene sequence: CDR1 SQVTM, CDR2 ANQGSEA. Germline trimming cut 5 bases from V and 7 bases from J; bases unmatched to any gene: 8. The CDR3 has 13 amino acids. CDR3 in DNA: TGCAGCGTTTCAGGGGGAAGTGGACAGCCCCAGCATTTT. Translated: CSVSGGSGQPQHF.

V usage is TRBV19 and J usage is TRBJ1-2; a weak D match, TRBD1 (5 bases). V lost 5 bases, J lost 8 bases, and 21 bases lay in between. Germline CDR1 and CDR2: LNHDA and SQIVND (reference sequence). The CDR3 spans 15 residues. The CDR3 loop is CASSPTGPAEGGYTF. In DNA form, the CDR3 reads TGTGCCAGTAGTCCGACGGGGCCCGCTGAGGGGGGCTACACCTTC.

This chain uses TRBV7-2 with TRBJ1-2; D unclear. CDR1 SGHTA and CDR2 FQGNSA come from the germline V gene. The ends were cut back, 5 bases at V and 1 base at J, with 11 bases in the middle. This CDR3 region has 14 residues. CDR3 in amino acids: CASSPSGNNYGYTF. CDR3 DNA: TGTGCCAGCAGCCCGTCCGGGAATAACTATGGCTACACCTTC.

The gene calls are TRBV2 and TRBJ1-6, with a tentative D call TRBD1 (6 bases). CDR3 length: 15 residues. V dropped 2 bases and J dropped 10 bases, with 15 bases sitting between them. The germline gives CDR1 SNHLY, CDR2 FYNNEI. CDR3 amino acids: CASSERDGGYSPLHF. DNA of the CDR3: TGTGCCAGCAGTGAACGAGACGGGGGCTACTCACCCCTCCACTTT. Full variable domain (outside the CDR3, taken from reference TRBV2 and TRBJ1-6): EPEVTQTPSHQVTQMGQEVILRCVPISNHLYFYWYRQILGQKVEFLVSFYNNEISEKSEIFDDQFSVERPDGSNFTLKIRSTKLEDSAMYFCASSERDGGYSPLHFGNGTRLTVT.

Only a few counts were recorded for this clone. J is TRBJ1-1 and V is TRBV4-1, with D unclear. V was cut by 1 base and J by 3 bases, with 9 bases left in between. The CDR3 extends over 14 amino acids. CDR1 is MGHRA, CDR2 YSYEKL, per germline. In DNA, the CDR3 is TGCGCCAGCAGCCAAGGGAGAAGGGACACTGAAGCTTTCTTT. Encoded protein: CASSQGRRDTEAFF.

This clone was seen once. The chain recombines TRBV5-8 with TRBJ1-1; TRBD1 matches 12 bases. V shed 2 bases, J shed 1 base, and the junction held 3 bases outside the gene matches. There are 16 residues in the CDR3. Germline CDR1 reads SGHTS; CDR2 reads YDEGEE. CDR3 DNA sequence: TGTGCCAGCAGCTTCCGGGACAGGGGGCGGAACACTGAAGCTTTCTTT. It codes for CASSFRDRGRNTEAFF.

The chain combines TRBV5-1 with TRBJ2-7, with 8 positions matching TRBD2. The CDR3 loop spans 16 amino acids. CDR1 is SGHRS and CDR2 is YFSETQ in the germline V gene. V gave up 3 bases and J gave up 5 bases; unmatched junction bases: 13. CDR3 DNA: TGCGCCAGCAGCTCCGCTGGCGGGGGGCCAGCGGACGAGCAGTACTTC. Translation: CASSSAGGGPADEQYF.

The chain uses TRBV6-1 and TRBJ2-1, with D tentatively TRBD2 (5 bases). The CDR3 consists of 15 residues. Germline CDR1 is MNHNS and CDR2 is SASEGT. Trimming shortened V by 1 base and J by 1 base, and 8 bases separated the two germline ends. The CDR3 reads CASSEVTGSYNEQFF. Here the CDR3 DNA reads TGTGCCAGCAGTGAAGTGACGGGGTCCTACAATGAGCAGTTCTTC.

The chain has TRBV7-8 and TRBJ1-1; the match to TRBD1 covers 7 bases. V lost 3 bases and J lost 6; bases outside the gene matches: 4. The length of the CDR3 is 13 residues. Germline CDR1 is SGHVS and CDR2 is FQNEAQ. In nucleotides, the CDR3 is TGTGCCAGCAGCTTGGGAGACAGGGCTGAAGCTTTCTTT. It specifies CASSLGDRAEAFF.

The sample holds a few counts of this clone. The chain links TRBV9 to TRBJ1-3; 7 bases line up with TRBD1. CDR3 length: 16 residues. V gave up 0 bases and J gave up 4 bases; unmatched junction bases: 7. From germline, CDR1 is SGDLS and CDR2 YYNGEE. CDR3 sequence reads: CASSVAPGTVGNTIYF. In DNA form, the CDR3 reads TGTGCCAGCAGCGTAGCCCCCGGGACAGTAGGAAACACCATATATTTT.

The chain carries TRBV6-1 and TRBJ1-3, with D possibly matching TRBD1 (6 bases). V gave up 3 bases and J gave up 2 bases, with 8 bases separating them. Germline V CDR1 and CDR2: MNHNS, SASEGT. This CDR3 spans 14 amino acids. The CDR3 sequence: CASSDAGAGNTIYF. CDR3 DNA: TGTGCCAGCAGTGATGCAGGGGCTGGAAACACCATATATTTT.

V usage is TRBV15 and J usage is TRBJ1-4, with D possibly matching TRBD1 (5 bases). Looked up from germline, CDR1 is LNHNV and CDR2 is YYDKDF (reference sequence). The V end was cut by 0 bases, the J end by 1 base, with 9 bases between. The CDR3 covers 16 residues. CDR3 in amino acids: CATSRDGGGTNEKLFF. Here the CDR3 DNA reads TGTGCCACCAGCAGAGATGGGGGGGGAACTAATGAAAAACTGTTTTTT.

This clone was counted only a few times. The rearrangement joins TRBV2 to TRBJ2-2, with 8 bases that match TRBD1. V lost 5 bases to trimming and J lost 0 bases; unmatched junction nucleotides: 2. CDR3 length equals 15 residues. The germline CDR1 and CDR2 sequences are SNHLY and FYNNEI. The CDR3 protein is CASSQDRANTGELFF. The DNA for the CDR3 is TGTGCCAGCAGTCAGGACAGGGCGAACACCGGGGAGCTGTTTTTT. The entire variable domain, with the rest obtained from reference TRBV2 and TRBJ2-2, is as follows: EPEVTQTPSHQVTQMGQEVILRCVPISNHLYFYWYRQILGQKVEFLVSFYNNEISEKSEIFDDQFSVERPDGSNFTLKIRSTKLEDSAMYFCASSQDRANTGELFFGEGSRLTVL.

V gene TRBV6-5 combines with J gene TRBJ2-7, with 9 bases aligning to TRBD1. Germline V gives CDR1 MNHEY, CDR2 SVGAGI. The CDR3 totals 13 residues. Trimming cost V 9 bases and J 3 bases; bases outside gene matches: 6. The CDR3 nucleotides read TGTGCCAGTCGACGGGGACAGGGCTACGAGCAGTACTTC. Translation: CASRRGQGYEQYF.

The CDR3 sequence: CASRGTGTSPLHF. For the CDR3, the DNA is TGTGCCAGCAGGGGGACAGGGACTTCACCCCTCCACTTT. V is TRBV6-5 and J is TRBJ1-6, with 9 positions matching TRBD1. V was clipped by 6 bases and J by 9 bases; unmatched bases: 3. Germline V CDR1 and CDR2: MNHEY, SVGAGI. This CDR3 is 13 amino acids long.

The rearrangement links TRBV7-6 to TRBJ2-7; 7 bases agree with TRBD2. The CDR3 extends over 15 amino acids. CDR1 is SGHVS, CDR2 FNYEAQ, per germline. The V and J ends lost 3 bases and 6 bases, in that order; junction bases with no gene match: 11. CDR3: CASSFSPGRGGEQYF. The CDR3 region has the DNA TGTGCCAGCAGCTTCAGCCCAGGGAGGGGTGGCGAGCAGTACTTC.

The gene calls are TRBV10-3 and TRBJ2-5; no firm D call. The germline gives CDR1 ENHRY, CDR2 SYGVKD. V shed 5 bases and J shed 2 bases, with 9 bases lying between them. This CDR3 region has 13 residues. Here the CDR3 DNA reads TGTGCCATCAGTCTCTCCTCACAAGAGACCCAGTACTTC. As protein: CAISLSSQETQYF.

A single count supports this clone. This chain uses TRBV5-4 with TRBJ2-5; 9 bases line up with TRBD1. CDR3 length: 14 residues. Per the germline V gene, CDR1 is SGHNT and CDR2 is YYREEE (reference sequence). V trimming: 4 bases; J trimming: 5 bases; junction bases outside the gene matches: 6. CDR3 protein: CASSIQGAGETQYF. The CDR3 bases are TGTGCCAGCAGCATACAGGGGGCGGGGGAGACCCAGTACTTC.